Listed below are T cell receptor beta chains from one sample, sequenced in a study of blood T cell repertoires in COVID-19. Sequencing was performed with immunoSEQ multiplex PCR; in TCRdb, only in-frame clones are kept and a portion is missing. This table holds hundreds of thousands of clones, roughly 82% found once. The material sequenced was peripheral blood. All receptors derive from an elderly woman with COVID-19, enrolled during active disease. Each CDR3 is given with its conserved first and last residue. D genes are given only for firm matches. Clone size is given for some rows only: seen once, a few or many times, or a class if the clone is expanded.

cdr3_length j_call clone_size v_call d_call cdr3_aa cdr3_nt
16 TRBJ2-1 once TRBV24-1 TRBD2 CATSDLWSGEGNEQFF TGTGCCACCAGTGATTTGTGGAGCGGGGAAGGAAATGAGCAGTTCTTC
14 TRBJ2-3 NA TRBV18 TRBD1 CASSPQGQPDTQYF TGTGCCAGCTCACCACAGGGACAGCCAGATACGCAGTATTTT
16 TRBJ1-1 NA TRBV7-9 TRBD1 CASSFSPGTGATEAFF TGTGCCAGCAGCTTCTCCCCCGGCACAGGGGCGACAGAAGCTTTCTTT
14 TRBJ1-2 once TRBV7-2 TRBD1 CASSSRDRGRGYTF TGTGCCAGCAGCTCCCGGGACAGGGGGCGAGGCTACACCTTC
12 TRBJ1-2 few TRBV30 NA CAWTESRDGYTF TGTGCCTGGACAGAATCCAGGGATGGCTACACCTTC
13 TRBJ1-6 NA TRBV10-3 TRBD1 CAITGQANSPLHF TGTGCCATCACGGGACAGGCGAATTCACCCCTCCACTTT
14 TRBJ1-1 NA TRBV3-1/TRBV3-2 NA CASSQVRANTEAFF TGTGCCAGCAGCCAAGTCAGGGCGAACACTGAAGCTTTCTTT
15 TRBJ1-1 NA TRBV7-9 NA CASSSNRGVITEAFF TGTGCCAGCAGCTCAAATCGGGGGGTCATCACTGAAGCTTTCTTT
15 TRBJ1-5 NA TRBV6-6 TRBD1 CASSPSDRGNQPQHF TGTGCCAGCAGTCCCTCAGACAGGGGCAATCAGCCCCAGCATTTT
14 TRBJ1-4 NA TRBV5-1 TRBD1 CASSLEDRDEKLFF TGCGCCAGCAGCTTGGAGGACAGGGACGAAAAACTGTTTTTT
14 TRBJ1-1 NA TRBV3-1/TRBV3-2 NA CASGSGNGNTEAFF TGTGCCAGCGGATCAGGGAACGGAAACACTGAAGCTTTCTTT
16 TRBJ2-5 NA TRBV5-4 TRBD2 CASSRGLAGGQETQYF TGTGCCAGCAGCCGGGGACTAGCGGGGGGACAAGAGACCCAGTACTTC
19 TRBJ2-7 NA TRBV18 TRBD1 CASSPQRVLTGGASYEQYF TGTGCCAGCTCACCACAGCGGGTATTGACAGGGGGCGCATCCTACGAGCAGTACTTC
14 TRBJ2-5 NA TRBV29-1 TRBD2 CSVDGTSGPETQYF TGCAGCGTTGACGGGACTAGCGGCCCAGAGACCCAGTACTTC